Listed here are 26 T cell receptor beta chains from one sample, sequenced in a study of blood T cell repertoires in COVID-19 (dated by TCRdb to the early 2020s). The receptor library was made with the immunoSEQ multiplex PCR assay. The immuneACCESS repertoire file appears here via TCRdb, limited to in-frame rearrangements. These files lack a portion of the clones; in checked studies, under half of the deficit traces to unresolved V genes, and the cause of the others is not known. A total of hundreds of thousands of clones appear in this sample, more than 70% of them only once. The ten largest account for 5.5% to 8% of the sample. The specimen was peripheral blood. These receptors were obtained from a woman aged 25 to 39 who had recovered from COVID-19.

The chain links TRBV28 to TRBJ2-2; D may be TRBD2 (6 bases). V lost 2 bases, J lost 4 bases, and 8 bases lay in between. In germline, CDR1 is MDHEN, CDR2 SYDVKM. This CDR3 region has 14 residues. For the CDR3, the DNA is TGTGCCAGCAGTTTAGCGGGGATCACCGGGGAGCTGTTTTTT. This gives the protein CASSLAGITGELFF.

CDR3 nucleotides: TGTGCCAGCAGCGTAGGGGTAGCGGGGGGCCGGCTCCCTGGAGGCGATACGCAGTATTTT. Translation: CASSVGVAGGRLPGGDTQYF. The chain combines TRBV9 with TRBJ2-3; 10 bases fit TRBD2. With V trimmed by 0 bases and J by 6 bases, 19 bases remained unmatched. This CDR3 contains 20 residues. The germline V gene has CDR1 SGDLS and CDR2 YYNGEE.

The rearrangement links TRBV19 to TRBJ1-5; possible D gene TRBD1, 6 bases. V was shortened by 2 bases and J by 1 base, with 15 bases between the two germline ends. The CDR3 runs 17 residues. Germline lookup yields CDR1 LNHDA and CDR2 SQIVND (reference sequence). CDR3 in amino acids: CASSIYPQGGSNQPQHF. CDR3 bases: TGTGCCAGTAGTATATACCCACAGGGAGGGAGCAATCAGCCCCAGCATTTT.

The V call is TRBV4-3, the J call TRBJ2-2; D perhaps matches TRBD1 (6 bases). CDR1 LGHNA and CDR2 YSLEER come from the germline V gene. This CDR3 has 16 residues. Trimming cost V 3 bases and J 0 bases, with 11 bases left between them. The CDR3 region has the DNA TGCGCCAGCAGCCAGAACAGGGTGGCGAACACCGGGGAGCTGTTTTTT. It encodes CASSQNRVANTGELFF.

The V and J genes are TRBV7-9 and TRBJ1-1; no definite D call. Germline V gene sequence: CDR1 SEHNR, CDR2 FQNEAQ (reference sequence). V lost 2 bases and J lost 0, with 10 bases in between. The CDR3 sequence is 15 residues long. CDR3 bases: TGTGCCAGCAGCTTATTCGGCGGTATGAACACTGAAGCTTTCTTT. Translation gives CASSLFGGMNTEAFF. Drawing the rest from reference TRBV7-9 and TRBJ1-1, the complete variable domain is DTGVSQNPRHKITKRGQNVTFRCDPISEHNRLYWYRQTLGQGPEFLTYFQNEAQLEKSRLLSDRFSAERPKGSFSTLEIQRTEQGDSAMYLCASSLFGGMNTEAFFGQGTRLTVV.

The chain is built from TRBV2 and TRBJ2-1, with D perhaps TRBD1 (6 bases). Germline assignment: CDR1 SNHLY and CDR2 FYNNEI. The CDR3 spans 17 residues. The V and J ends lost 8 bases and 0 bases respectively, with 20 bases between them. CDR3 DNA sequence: TGTGCCAGCCACTTCAGGGGAGAGCTCAGCTCCTACAATGAGCAGTTCTTC. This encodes CASHFRGELSSYNEQFF. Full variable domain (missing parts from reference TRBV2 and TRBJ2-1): EPEVTQTPSHQVTQMGQEVILRCVPISNHLYFYWYRQILGQKVEFLVSFYNNEISEKSEIFDDQFSVERPDGSNFTLKIRSTKLEDSAMYFCASHFRGELSSYNEQFFGPGTRLTVL.

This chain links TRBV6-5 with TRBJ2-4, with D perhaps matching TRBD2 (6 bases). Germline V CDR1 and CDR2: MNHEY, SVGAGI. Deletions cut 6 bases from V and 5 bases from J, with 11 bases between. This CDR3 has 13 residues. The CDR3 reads CASRRTNENIQYF. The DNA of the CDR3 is TGTGCCAGCAGGAGGACTAACGAAAACATTCAGTACTTC.

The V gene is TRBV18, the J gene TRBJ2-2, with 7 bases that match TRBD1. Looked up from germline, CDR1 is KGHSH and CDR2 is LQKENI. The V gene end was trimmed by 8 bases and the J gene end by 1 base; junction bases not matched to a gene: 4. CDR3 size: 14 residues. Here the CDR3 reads CASQGQQNTGELFF. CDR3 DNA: TGTGCCAGCCAGGGACAGCAGAACACCGGGGAGCTGTTTTTT.

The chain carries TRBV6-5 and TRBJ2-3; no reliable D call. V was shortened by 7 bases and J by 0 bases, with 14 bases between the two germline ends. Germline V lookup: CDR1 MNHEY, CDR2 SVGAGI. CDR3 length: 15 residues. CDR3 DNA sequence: TGTGCCAGCACCGAAACTACTCCTAGCACAGATACGCAGTATTTT. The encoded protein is CASTETTPSTDTQYF.

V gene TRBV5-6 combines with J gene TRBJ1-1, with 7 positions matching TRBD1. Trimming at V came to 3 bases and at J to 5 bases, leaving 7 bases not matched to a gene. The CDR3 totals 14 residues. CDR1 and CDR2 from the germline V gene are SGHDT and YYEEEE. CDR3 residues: CASSSSGGRTEAFF. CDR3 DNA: TGTGCCAGCAGCTCTTCAGGGGGTAGAACTGAAGCTTTCTTT.

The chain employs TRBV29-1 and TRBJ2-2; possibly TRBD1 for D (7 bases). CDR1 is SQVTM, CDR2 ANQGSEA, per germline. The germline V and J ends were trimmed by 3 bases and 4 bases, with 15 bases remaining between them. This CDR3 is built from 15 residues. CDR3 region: CSVETGTSSTGELFF. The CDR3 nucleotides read TGCAGCGTTGAGACAGGGACTTCGTCCACCGGGGAGCTGTTTTTT.

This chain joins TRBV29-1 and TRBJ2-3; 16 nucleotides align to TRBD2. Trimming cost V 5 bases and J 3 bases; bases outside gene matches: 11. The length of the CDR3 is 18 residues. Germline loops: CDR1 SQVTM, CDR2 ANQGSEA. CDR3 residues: CSVRPGTSGGAGTDTQYF. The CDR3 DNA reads TGCAGCGTTCGACCCGGGACTAGCGGGGGGGCCGGAACAGATACGCAGTATTTT.

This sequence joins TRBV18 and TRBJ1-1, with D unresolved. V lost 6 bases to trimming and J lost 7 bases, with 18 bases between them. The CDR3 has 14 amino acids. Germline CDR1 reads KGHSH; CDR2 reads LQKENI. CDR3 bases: TGTGCCAGCTCCCTACAGAGCCCTCACGGTGAAGCTTTCTTT. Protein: CASSLQSPHGEAFF.

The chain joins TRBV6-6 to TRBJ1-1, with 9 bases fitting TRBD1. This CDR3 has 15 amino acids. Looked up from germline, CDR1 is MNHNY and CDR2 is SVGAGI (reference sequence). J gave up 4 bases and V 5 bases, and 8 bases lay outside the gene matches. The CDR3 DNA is TGTGCCAGCAGTACCCGGACAGGGGAGACCACTGAAGCTTTCTTT. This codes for CASSTRTGETTEAFF.

CDR3 DNA sequence: TGTGCCAGTAGTATTGATTACCTGACAGGAATCTATGGCTACACCTTC. Translation: CASSIDYLTGIYGYTF. V is TRBV19 and J is TRBJ1-2; tentatively, D is TRBD1 (6 bases). Germline CDR1 is LNHDA and CDR2 is SQIVND (reference sequence). CDR3 length: 16 amino acids. Trimming removed 3 bases from V and 4 bases from J, with 18 bases in between.

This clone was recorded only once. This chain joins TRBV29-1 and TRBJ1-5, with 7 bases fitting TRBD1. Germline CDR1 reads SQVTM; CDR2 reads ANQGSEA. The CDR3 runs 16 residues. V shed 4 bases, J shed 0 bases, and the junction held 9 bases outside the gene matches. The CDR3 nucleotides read TGCAGCGTTGGACAGGGTTCATCGGATAGCAATCAGCCCCAGCATTTT. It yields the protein CSVGQGSSDSNQPQHF.

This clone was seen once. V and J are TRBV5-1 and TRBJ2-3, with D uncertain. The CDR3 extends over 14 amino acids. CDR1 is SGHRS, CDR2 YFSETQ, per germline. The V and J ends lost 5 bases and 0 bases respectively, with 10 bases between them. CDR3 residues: CASRQQLSTDTQYF. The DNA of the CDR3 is TGCGCCAGCAGACAACAGCTGAGCACAGATACGCAGTATTTT.

CDR3 sequence reads: CATLPGTGSTDTQYF. In DNA, the CDR3 is TGTGCCACCCTCCCCGGGACAGGGAGTACAGATACGCAGTATTTT. The V call is TRBV6-5, the J call TRBJ2-3; 9 bases match TRBD1. The CDR3 contains 15 residues. From germline, CDR1 is MNHEY and CDR2 SVGAGI. V was clipped by 10 bases and J by 3 bases; unmatched bases: 11.

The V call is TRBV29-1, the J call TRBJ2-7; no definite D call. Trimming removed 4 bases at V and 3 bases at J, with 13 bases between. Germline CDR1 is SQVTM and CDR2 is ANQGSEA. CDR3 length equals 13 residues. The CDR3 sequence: CSVVWPSGYEQYF. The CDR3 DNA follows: TGCAGCGTTGTTTGGCCGTCGGGCTACGAGCAGTACTTC.

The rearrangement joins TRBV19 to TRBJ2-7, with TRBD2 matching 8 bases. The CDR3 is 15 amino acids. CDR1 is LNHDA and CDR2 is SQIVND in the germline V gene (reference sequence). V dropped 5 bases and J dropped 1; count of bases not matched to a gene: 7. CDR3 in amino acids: CASSQPGLESYEQYF. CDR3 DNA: TGTGCCAGTAGTCAACCGGGACTAGAATCCTACGAGCAGTACTTC.

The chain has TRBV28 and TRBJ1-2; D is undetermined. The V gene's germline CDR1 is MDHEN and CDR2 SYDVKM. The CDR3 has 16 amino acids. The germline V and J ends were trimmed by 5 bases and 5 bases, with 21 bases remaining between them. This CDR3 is CASSPRRLGSGYGYTF. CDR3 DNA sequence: TGTGCCAGCAGTCCTAGGCGACTGGGGAGTGGGTATGGCTACACCTTC.

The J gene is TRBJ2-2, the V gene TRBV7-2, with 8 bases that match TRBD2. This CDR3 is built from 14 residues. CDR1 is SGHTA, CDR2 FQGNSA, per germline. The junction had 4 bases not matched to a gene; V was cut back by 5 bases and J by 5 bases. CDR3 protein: CASSPRGGTGELFF. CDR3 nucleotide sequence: TGTGCCAGCAGCCCCCGGGGGGGGACCGGGGAGCTGTTTTTT.

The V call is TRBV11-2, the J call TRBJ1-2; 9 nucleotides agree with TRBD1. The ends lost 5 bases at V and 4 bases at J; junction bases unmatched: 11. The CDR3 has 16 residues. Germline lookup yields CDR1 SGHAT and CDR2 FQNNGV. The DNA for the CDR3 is TGTGCCAGCAGCCACGACCCCACAGGGGGCGGCTATGGCTACACCTTC. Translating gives CASSHDPTGGGYGYTF.

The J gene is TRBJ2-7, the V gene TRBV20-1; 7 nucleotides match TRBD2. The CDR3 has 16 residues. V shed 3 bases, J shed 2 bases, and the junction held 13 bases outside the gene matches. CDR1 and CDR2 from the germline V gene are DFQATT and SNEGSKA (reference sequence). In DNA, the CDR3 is TGCAGTGCTAGTGGGCCGGGGACTACCTCTACCTACGAGCAGTACTTC. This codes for CSASGPGTTSTYEQYF.

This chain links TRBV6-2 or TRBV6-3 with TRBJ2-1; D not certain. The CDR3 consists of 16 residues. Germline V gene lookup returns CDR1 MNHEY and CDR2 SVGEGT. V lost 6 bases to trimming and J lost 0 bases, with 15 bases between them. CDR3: CASSPRAGSSYNEQFF. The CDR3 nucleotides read TGTGCCAGCAGCCCTAGAGCAGGAAGCTCCTACAATGAGCAGTTCTTC.

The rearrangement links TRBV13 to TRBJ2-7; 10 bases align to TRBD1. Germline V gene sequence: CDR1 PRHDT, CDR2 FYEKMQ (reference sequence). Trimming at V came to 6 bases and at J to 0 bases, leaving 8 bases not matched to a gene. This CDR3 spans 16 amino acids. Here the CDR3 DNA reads TGTGCCAGCAGACCTTTAGGGACAGGGGCCTCCTACGAGCAGTACTTC. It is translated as CASRPLGTGASYEQYF.